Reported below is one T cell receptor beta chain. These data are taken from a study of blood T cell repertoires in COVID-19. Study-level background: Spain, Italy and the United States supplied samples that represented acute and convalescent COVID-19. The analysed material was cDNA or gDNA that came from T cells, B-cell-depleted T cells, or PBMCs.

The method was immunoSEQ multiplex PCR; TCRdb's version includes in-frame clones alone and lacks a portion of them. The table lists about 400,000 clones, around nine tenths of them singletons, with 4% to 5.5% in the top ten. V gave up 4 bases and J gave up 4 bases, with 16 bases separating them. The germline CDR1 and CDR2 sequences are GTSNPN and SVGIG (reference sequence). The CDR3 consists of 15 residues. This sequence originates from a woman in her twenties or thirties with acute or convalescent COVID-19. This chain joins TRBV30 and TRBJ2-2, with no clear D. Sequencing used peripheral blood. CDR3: CAWTPGPASTGELFF. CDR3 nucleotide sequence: TGTGCCTGGACCCCCGGTCCAGCTAGCACCGGGGAGCTGTTTTTT.